This T cell receptor (beta chain) was recovered during a study of shared clonotypes between healthy human individuals. Study background: Each donor's CD8 memory used one plate, CD8 naive two, each CD4 subset three.

CDR3 length equals 19 residues. V was shortened by 2 bases and J by 0 bases, with 20 bases between the two germline ends. Germline V gives CDR1 MNHEY, CDR2 SMNVEV (reference sequence). Data came from immunoSEQ multiplex PCR; TCRdb stores just in-frame clones and leaves some out. The repertoire includes 2 million to 2.5 million clones, 85% to 95% of them detected once, and about 0.41% sits in the top ten. The sequenced sample was naive CD4+ T cells from PBMCs. The subset denotes: CD45RA+ positively selected. This receptor was identified in a man younger than 35 in good health. Some clones in this sample may be carry-over from other donors' samples. The rearrangement links TRBV27 to TRBJ2-1; unclear D gene. For the CDR3, the DNA is TGTGCCAGCAGTTTAAGGGCTAGTCTAATGTGGGGCTCCTACAATGAGCAGTTCTTC. Encoded protein: CASSLRASLMWGSYNEQFF.